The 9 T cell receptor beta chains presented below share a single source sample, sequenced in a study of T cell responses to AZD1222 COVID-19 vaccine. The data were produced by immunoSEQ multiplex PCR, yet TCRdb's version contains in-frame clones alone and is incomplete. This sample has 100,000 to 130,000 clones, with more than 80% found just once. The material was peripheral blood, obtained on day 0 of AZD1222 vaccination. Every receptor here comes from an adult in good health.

DNA of the CDR3: TGCGCCAGCAGCCAAGAACGGGGCGGAGCTCGGGGGTCTATAGCCAAAAACATTCAGTACTTC. Translation gives CASSQERGGARGSIAKNIQYF. The chain carries TRBV4-1 and TRBJ2-4, with a weak D call TRBD2 (6 bases). CDR3 size: 21 residues. Per the germline V gene, CDR1 is MGHRA and CDR2 is YSYEKL. V gave up 0 bases and J gave up 0 bases, with 24 bases separating them.

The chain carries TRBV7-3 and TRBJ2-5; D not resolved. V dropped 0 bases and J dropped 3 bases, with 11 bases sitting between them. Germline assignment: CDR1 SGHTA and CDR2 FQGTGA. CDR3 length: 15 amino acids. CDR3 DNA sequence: TGTGCCAGCAGCTTAACTCCGACCGTTGAAGAGACCCAGTACTTC. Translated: CASSLTPTVEETQYF.

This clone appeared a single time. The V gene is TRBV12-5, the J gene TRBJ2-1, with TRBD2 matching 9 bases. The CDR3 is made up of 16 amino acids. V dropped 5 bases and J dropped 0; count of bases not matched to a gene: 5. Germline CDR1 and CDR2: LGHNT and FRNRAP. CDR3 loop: CASGAQAGGSYNEQFF. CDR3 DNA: TGTGCTAGTGGTGCCCAAGCGGGGGGCTCCTACAATGAGCAGTTCTTC.

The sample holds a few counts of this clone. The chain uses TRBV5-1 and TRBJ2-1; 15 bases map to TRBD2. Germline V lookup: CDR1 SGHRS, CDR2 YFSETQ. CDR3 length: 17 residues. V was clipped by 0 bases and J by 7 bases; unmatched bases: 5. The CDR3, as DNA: TGCGCCAGCAGCTTGGAGGTAGGGACTAGCGGGAGGAATGAGCAGTTCTTC. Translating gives CASSLEVGTSGRNEQFF.

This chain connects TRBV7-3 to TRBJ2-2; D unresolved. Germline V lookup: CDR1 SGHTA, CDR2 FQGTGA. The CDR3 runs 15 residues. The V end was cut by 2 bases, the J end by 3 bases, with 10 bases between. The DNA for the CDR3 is TGTGCCAGCAGCTTAGGGCGGATCTACACCGGGGAGCTGTTTTTT. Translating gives CASSLGRIYTGELFF.

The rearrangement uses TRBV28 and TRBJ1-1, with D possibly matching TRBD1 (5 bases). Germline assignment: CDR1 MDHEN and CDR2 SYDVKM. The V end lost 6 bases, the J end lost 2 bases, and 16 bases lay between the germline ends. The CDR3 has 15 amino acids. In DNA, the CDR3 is TGTGCCAGCAGGGACACCCGATACTCCAACACTGAAGCTTTCTTT. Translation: CASRDTRYSNTEAFF.

This CDR3 is CASSITSQGRSGYTF. The DNA of the CDR3 is TGTGCCAGTAGTATAACCTCCCAGGGGCGGTCTGGCTACACCTTC. The chain employs TRBV19 and TRBJ1-2; tentative D call: TRBD1 (6 bases). The CDR3 runs to 15 residues. Germline loops: CDR1 LNHDA, CDR2 SQIVND (reference sequence). Trimming stripped 2 bases from V and 7 bases from J, with 17 bases between.

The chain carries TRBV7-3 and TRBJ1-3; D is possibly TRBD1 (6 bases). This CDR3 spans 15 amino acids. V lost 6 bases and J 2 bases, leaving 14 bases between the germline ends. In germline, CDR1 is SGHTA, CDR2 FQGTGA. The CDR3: CASRHREGAGNTIYF. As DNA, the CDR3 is TGTGCCAGCAGGCACAGGGAAGGAGCTGGAAACACCATATATTTT.

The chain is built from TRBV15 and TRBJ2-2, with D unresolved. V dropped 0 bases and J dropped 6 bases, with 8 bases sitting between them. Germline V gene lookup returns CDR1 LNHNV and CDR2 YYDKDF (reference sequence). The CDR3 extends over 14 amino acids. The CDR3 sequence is CATSRDLEAGELFF. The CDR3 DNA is TGTGCCACCAGCAGAGATTTAGAGGCCGGGGAGCTGTTTTTT.